Listed here are 3 T cell receptor beta chains from one sample, sequenced in a study of technical replicates of blood from several donors. Sequencing was performed with immunoSEQ multiplex PCR; in TCRdb, only in-frame clones are kept and a portion is missing. The sample gives about 97,000 clones, about 95% of which show up once; around 0.33% is in the top ten. The sequencing input was T cells isolated from PBMCs. The receptors were sampled from a human donor in good health.

V and J are TRBV7-2 and TRBJ2-7; 11 bases align to TRBD1. CDR3 length: 14 residues. The germline CDR1 and CDR2 sequences are SGHTA and FQGNSA. The V segment lost 6 bases and the J segment 4 bases; nucleotides outside the gene matches: 5. CDR3 sequence: CASSRDRGWYEQYF. Here the CDR3 DNA reads TGTGCCAGCAGTAGGGACAGGGGGTGGTACGAGCAGTACTTC.

This clone was observed a single time. The CDR3 region has the DNA TGTGCCAGCAGCCCGGGCGAGGGGGCGTTTAGTGAAGCTTTCTTT. It is translated as CASSPGEGAFSEAFF. The chain recombines TRBV4-2 with TRBJ1-1; 7 nucleotides line up with TRBD1. The V gene end was trimmed by 4 bases and the J gene end by 7 bases; junction bases not matched to a gene: 12. The germline CDR1 and CDR2 sequences are LGHNA and YNFKEQ. CDR3 size: 15 residues.

The chain has TRBV7-9 and TRBJ2-1; 8 bases fit TRBD2. The CDR3 totals 19 residues. The germline CDR1 and CDR2 sequences are SEHNR and FQNEAQ (reference sequence). J lost 0 bases, V lost 7 bases, and 17 bases had no gene match. The CDR3 DNA reads TGTGCCAGCACCACCGGTCGAGCGGGAGTCTCTAGCTCCTACAATGAGCAGTTCTTC. Translated, it gives CASTTGRAGVSSSYNEQFF.